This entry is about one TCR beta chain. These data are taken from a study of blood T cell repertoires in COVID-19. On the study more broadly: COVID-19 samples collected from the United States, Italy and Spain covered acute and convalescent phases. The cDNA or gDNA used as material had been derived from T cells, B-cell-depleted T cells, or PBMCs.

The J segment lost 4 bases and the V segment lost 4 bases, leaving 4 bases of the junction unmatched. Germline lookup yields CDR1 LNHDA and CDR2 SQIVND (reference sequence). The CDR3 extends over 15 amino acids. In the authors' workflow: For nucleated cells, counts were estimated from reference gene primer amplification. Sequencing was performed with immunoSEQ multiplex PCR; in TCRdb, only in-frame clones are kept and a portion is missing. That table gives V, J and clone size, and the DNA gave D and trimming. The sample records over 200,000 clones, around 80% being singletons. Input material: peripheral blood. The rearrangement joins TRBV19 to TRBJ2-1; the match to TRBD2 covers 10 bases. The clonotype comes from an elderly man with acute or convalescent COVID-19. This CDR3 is CASSTQLAGYNEQFF. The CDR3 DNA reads TGTGCCAGTAGTACCCAACTAGCGGGGTACAATGAGCAGTTCTTC. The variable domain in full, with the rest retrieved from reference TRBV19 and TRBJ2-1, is DGGITQSPKYLFRKEGQNVTLSCEQNLNHDAMYWYRQDPGQGLRLIYYSQIVNDFQKGDIAEGYSVSREKKESFPLTVTSAQKNPTAFYLCASSTQLAGYNEQFFGPGTRLTVL.